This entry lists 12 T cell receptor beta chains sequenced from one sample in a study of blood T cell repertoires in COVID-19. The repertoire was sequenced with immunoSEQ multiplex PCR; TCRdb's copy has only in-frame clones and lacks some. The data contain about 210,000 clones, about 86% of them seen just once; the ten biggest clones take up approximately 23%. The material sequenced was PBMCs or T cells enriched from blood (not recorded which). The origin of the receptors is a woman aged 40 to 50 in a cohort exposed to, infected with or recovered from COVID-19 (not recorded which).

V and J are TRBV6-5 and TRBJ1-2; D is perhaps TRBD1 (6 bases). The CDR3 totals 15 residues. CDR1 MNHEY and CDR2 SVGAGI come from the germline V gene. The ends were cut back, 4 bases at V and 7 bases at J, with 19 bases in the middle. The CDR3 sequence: CASSLFRGHLVGYTF. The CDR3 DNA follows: TGTGCCAGCAGTTTATTCAGGGGCCACCTAGTTGGCTACACCTTC.

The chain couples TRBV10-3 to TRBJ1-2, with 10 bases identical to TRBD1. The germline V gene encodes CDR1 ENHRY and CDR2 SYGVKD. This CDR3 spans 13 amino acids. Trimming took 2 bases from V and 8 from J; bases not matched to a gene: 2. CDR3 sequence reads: CAISEGTGEGYTF. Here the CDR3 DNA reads TGTGCCATCAGTGAGGGGACAGGGGAAGGCTACACCTTC.

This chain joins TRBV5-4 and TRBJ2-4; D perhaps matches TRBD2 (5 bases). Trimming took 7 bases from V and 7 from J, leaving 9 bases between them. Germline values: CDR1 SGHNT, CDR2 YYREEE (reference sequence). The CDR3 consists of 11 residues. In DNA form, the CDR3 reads TGTGCCAGCGGCAGAGGGAACATTCAGTACTTC. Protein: CASGRGNIQYF.

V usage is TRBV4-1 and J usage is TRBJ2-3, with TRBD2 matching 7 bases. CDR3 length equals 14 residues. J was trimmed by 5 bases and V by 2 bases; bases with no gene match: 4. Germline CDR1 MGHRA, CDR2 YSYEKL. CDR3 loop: CASSQTSDGDTQYF. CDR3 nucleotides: TGCGCCAGCAGCCAAACTAGCGATGGAGATACGCAGTATTTT.

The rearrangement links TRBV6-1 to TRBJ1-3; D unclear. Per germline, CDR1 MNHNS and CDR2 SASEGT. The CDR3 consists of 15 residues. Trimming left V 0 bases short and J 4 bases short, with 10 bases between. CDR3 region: CASSEALRGGNTIYF. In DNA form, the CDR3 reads TGTGCCAGCAGTGAAGCGCTCCGAGGCGGAAACACCATATATTTT.

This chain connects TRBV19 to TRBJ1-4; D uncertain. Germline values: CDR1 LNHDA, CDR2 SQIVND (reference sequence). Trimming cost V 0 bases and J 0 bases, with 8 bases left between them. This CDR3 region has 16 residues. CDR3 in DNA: TGTGCCAGTAGTATAGAATGGGGAGCAACTAATGAAAAACTGTTTTTT. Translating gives CASSIEWGATNEKLFF.

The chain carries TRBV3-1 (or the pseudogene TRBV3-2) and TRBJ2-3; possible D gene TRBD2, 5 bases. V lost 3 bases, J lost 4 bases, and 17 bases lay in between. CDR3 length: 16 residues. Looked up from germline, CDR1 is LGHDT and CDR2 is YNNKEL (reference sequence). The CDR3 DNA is TGTGCCAGCAGCCACCCCACGGCGGGCAACCCAGATACGCAGTATTTT. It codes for CASSHPTAGNPDTQYF.

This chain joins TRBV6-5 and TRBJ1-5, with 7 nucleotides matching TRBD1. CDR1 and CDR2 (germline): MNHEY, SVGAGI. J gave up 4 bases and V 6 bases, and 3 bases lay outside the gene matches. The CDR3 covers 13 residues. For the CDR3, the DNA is TGTGCCAGCAGAACAGGGGTGAATCAGCCCCAGCATTTT. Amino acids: CASRTGVNQPQHF.

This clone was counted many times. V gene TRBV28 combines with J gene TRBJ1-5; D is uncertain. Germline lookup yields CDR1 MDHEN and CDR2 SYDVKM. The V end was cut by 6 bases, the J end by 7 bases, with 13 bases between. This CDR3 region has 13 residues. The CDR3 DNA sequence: TGTGCCAGCAGCCCCCCAGGTAACCAGCCCCAGCATTTT. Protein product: CASSPPGNQPQHF.

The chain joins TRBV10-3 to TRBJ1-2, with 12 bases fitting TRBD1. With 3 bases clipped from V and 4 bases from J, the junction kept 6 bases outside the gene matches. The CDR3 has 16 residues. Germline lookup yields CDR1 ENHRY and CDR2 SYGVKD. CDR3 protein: CAISDRDRGPPYGYTF. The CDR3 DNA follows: TGTGCCATCAGTGACCGGGACAGGGGGCCGCCCTATGGCTACACCTTC.

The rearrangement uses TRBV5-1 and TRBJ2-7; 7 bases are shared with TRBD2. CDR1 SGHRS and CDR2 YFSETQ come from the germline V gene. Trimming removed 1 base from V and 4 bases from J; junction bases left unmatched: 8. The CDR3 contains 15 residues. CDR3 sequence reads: CASSLYSGGKYEQYF. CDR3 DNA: TGCGCCAGCAGCTTGTATTCGGGGGGAAAATACGAGCAGTACTTC.

CDR3 nucleotides: TGTGCCAGTAGGCCGCGGTCCCACAGGGTTGGAGGCCAAAATGAGCAGTTCTTC. It encodes CASRPRSHRVGGQNEQFF. The V call is TRBV19, the J call TRBJ2-1, with D tentatively TRBD1 (6 bases). Germline loops: CDR1 LNHDA, CDR2 SQIVND (reference sequence). The V and J ends lost 6 bases and 7 bases respectively, with 28 bases between them. This CDR3 has 18 residues.